This entry describes one T cell receptor (beta chain). Its specificity is unknown. TCRdb used MiXCR to reprocess the reads, holding one entry per CDR3 protein. The sample records tens of thousands of distinct CDR3 sequences, around 49% being singletons. The data originate from a study of type 1 regulatory T cells. Study context: An in vitro protocol generated T-allo10, a Tr1-enriched, alloantigen-specific CD4 T cell product. Findings and limits, study-wide: Type 1 regulatory T cells had a more restricted TCR repertoire than non-type 1 regulatory T cells.

The source of this sequence is a human donor in good health. Sequencing used cultured non-Tr1 T cells, either the whole culture or a sorted T cell fraction (not recorded which).

CDR3 in DNA: TGTGCCAGCTCACCTCCGACAGGGGGTGGTAGCAATCAGCCCCAGCATTTT. This encodes CASSPPTGGGSNQPQHF. The chain joins TRBV18 to TRBJ1-5; 9 bases are shared with TRBD1. From germline, CDR1 is KGHSH and CDR2 LQKENI. This CDR3 has 17 residues. Trimming removed 3 bases from V and 0 bases from J; junction bases left unmatched: 6.